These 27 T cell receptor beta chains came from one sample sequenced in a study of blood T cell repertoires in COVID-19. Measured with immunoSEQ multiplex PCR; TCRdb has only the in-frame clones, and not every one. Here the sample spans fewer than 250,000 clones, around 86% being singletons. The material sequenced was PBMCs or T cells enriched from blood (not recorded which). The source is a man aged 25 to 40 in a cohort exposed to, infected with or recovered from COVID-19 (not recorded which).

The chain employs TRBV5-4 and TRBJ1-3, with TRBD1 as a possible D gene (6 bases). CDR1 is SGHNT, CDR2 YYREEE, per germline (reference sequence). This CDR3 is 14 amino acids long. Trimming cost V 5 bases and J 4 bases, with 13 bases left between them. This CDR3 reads CASSPQGPGNTIYF. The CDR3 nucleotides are TGTGCCAGCAGTCCACAGGGTCCAGGAAACACCATATATTTT.

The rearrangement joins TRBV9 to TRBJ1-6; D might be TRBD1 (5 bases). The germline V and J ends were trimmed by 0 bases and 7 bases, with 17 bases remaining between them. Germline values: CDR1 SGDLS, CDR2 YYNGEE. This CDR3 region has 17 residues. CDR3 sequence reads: CASSVGGRGTPNSPLHF. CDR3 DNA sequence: TGTGCCAGCAGCGTAGGTGGTCGGGGGACTCCAAATTCACCCCTCCACTTT. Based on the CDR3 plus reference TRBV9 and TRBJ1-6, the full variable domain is DSGVTQTPKHLITATGQRVTLRCSPRSGDLSVYWYQQSLDQGLQFLIQYYNGEERAKGNILERFSAQQFPDLHSELNLSSLELGDSALYFCASSVGGRGTPNSPLHFGNGTRLTVT.

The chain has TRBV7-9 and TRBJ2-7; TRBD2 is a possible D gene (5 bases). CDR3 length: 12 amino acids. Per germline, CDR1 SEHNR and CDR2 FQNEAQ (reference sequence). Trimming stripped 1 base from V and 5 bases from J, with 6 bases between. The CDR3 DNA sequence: TGTGCCAGCAGCTTAGTTAGCGACGAGCAGTACTTC. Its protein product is CASSLVSDEQYF.

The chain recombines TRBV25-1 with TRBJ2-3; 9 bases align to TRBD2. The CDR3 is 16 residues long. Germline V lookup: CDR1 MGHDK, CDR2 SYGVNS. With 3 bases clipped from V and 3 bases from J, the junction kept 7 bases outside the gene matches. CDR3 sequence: CASSDSAGGPTDTQYF. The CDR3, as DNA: TGTGCCAGCAGTGACTCTGCGGGAGGGCCGACAGATACGCAGTATTTT.

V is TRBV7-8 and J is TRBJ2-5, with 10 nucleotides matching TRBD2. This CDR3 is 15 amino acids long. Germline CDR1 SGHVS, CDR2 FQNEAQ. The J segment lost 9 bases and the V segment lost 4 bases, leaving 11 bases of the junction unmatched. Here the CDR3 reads CASSSLAGVSLSQYF. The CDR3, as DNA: TGTGCCAGCAGCTCCCTAGCGGGAGTGAGTCTGTCCCAGTACTTC.

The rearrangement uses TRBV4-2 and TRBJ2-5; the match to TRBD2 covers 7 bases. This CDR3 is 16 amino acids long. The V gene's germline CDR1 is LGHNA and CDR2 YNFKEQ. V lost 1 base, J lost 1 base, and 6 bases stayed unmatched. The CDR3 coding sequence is TGTGCCAGCAGCCAAGGAACGGCGGGAGCCCAAGAGACCCAGTACTTC. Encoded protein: CASSQGTAGAQETQYF.

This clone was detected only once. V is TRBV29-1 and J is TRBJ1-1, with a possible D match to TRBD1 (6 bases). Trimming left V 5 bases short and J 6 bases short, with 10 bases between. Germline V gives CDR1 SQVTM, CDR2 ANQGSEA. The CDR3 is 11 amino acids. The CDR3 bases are TGCAGCGTTCGGGGGGGCCCTGAAGCTTTCTTT. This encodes CSVRGGPEAFF.

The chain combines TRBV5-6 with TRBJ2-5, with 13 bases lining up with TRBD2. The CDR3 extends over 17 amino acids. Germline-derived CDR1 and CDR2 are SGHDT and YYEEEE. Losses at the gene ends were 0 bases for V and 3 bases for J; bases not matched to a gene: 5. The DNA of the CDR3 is TGTGCCAGCAGCTTGGTACTAGCGGGAGGGCCGGAAGAGACCCAGTACTTC. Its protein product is CASSLVLAGGPEETQYF.

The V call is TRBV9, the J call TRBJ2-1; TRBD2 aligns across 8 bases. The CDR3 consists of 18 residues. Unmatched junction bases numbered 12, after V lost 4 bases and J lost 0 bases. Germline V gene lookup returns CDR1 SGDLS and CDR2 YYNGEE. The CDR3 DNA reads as TGTGCCAGCAGCCCCCACCCTAGCGGGCGGAGCTCCTACAATGAGCAGTTCTTC. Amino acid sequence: CASSPHPSGRSSYNEQFF. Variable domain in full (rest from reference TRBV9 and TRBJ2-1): DSGVTQTPKHLITATGQRVTLRCSPRSGDLSVYWYQQSLDQGLQFLIQYYNGEERAKGNILERFSAQQFPDLHSELNLSSLELGDSALYFCASSPHPSGRSSYNEQFFGPGTRLTVL.

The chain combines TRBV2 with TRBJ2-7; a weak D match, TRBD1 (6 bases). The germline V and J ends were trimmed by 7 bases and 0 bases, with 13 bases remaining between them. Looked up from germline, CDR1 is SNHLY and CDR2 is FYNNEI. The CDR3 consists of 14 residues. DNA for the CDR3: TGTGCCAGCAAAAATACAGGGAACTCCTACGAGCAGTACTTC. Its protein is CASKNTGNSYEQYF. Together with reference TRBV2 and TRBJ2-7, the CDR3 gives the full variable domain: EPEVTQTPSHQVTQMGQEVILRCVPISNHLYFYWYRQILGQKVEFLVSFYNNEISEKSEIFDDQFSVERPDGSNFTLKIRSTKLEDSAMYFCASKNTGNSYEQYFGPGTRLTVT.

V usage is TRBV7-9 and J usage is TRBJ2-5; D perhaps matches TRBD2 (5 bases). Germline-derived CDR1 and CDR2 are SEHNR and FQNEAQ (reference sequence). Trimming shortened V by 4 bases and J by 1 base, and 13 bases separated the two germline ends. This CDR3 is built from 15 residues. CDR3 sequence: CASSWMSSAQETQYF. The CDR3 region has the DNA TGTGCCAGCAGCTGGATGAGTAGCGCCCAAGAGACCCAGTACTTC. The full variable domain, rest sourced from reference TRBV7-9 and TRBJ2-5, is DTGVSQNPRHKITKRGQNVTFRCDPISEHNRLYWYRQTLGQGPEFLTYFQNEAQLEKSRLLSDRFSAERPKGSFSTLEIQRTEQGDSAMYLCASSWMSSAQETQYFGPGTRLLVL.

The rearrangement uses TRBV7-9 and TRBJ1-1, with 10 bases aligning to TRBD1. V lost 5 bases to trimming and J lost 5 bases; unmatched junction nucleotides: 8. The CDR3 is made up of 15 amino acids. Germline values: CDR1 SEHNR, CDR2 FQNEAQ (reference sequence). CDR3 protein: CASSPGGQGRTEAFF. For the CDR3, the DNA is TGTGCCAGCAGCCCGGGGGGACAGGGGAGGACTGAAGCTTTCTTT.

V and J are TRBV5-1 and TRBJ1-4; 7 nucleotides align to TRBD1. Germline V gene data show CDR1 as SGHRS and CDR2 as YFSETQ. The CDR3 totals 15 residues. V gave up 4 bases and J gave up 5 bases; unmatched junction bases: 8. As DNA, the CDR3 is TGCGCCAGCAGCCTTAGACAGGGAGTAAATGAAAAACTGTTTTTT. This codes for CASSLRQGVNEKLFF. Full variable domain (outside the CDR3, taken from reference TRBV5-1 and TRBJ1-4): KAGVTQTPRYLIKTRGQQVTLSCSPISGHRSVSWYQQTPGQGLQFLFEYFSETQRNKGNFPGRFSGRQFSNSRSEMNVSTLELGDSALYLCASSLRQGVNEKLFFGSGTQLSVL.

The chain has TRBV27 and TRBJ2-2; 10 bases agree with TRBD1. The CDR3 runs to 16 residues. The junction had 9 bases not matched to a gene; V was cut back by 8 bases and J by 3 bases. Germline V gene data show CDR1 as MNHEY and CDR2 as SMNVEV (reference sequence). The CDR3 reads CASGSPGTGDTGELFF. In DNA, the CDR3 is TGTGCCAGCGGAAGCCCCGGGACAGGGGACACCGGGGAGCTGTTTTTT.

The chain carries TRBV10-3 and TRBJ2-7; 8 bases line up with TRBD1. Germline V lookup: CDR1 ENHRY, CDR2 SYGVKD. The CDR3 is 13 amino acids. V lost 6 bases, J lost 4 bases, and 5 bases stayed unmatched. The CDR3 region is CAISPGQAYEQYF. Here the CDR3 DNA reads TGTGCCATCAGCCCGGGACAGGCTTACGAGCAGTACTTC.

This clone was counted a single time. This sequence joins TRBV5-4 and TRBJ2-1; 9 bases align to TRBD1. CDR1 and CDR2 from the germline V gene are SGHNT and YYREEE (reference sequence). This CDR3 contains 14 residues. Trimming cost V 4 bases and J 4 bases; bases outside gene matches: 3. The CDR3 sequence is CASSAGTGYNEQFF. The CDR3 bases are TGTGCCAGCAGCGCCGGGACAGGGTACAATGAGCAGTTCTTC.

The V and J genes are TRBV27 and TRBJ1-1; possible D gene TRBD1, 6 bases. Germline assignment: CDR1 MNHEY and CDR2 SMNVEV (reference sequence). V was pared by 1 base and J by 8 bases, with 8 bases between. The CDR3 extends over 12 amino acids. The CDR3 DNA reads TGTGCCAGCAGTTTATTGAGGGGGGAAGCTTTCTTT. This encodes CASSLLRGEAFF.

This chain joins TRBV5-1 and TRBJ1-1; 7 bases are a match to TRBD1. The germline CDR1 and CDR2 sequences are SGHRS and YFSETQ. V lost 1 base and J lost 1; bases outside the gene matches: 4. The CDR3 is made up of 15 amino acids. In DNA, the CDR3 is TGCGCCAGCAGCTTGATGACAGGGCAGAACACTGAAGCTTTCTTT. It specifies CASSLMTGQNTEAFF.

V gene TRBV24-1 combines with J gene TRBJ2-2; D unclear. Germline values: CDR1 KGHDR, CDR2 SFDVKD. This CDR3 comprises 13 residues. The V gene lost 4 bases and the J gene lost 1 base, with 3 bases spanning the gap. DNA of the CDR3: TGTGCCACCAGTGACCGGAACACCGGGGAGCTGTTTTTT. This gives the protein CATSDRNTGELFF.

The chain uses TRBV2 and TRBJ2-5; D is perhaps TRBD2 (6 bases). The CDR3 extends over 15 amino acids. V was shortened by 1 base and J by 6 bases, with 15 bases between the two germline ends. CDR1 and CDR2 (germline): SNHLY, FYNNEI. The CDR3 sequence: CASSEGWRVMKTQYF. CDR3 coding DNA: TGTGCCAGCAGTGAAGGTTGGAGGGTTATGAAGACCCAGTACTTC. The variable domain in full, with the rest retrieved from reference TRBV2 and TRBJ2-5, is EPEVTQTPSHQVTQMGQEVILRCVPISNHLYFYWYRQILGQKVEFLVSFYNNEISEKSEIFDDQFSVERPDGSNFTLKIRSTKLEDSAMYFCASSEGWRVMKTQYFGPGTRLLVL.

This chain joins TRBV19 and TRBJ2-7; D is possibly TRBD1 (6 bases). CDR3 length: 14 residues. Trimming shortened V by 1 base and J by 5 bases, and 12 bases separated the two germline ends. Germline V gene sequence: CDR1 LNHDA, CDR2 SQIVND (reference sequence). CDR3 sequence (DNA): TGTGCCAGTAGTATAGGGCAGGGGCGCGACGAGCAGTACTTC. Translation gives CASSIGQGRDEQYF.

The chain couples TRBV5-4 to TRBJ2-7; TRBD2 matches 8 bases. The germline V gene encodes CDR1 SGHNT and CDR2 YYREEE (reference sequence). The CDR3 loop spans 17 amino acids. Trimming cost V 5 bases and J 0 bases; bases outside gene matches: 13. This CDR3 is CASSPFGGLAGSYEQYF. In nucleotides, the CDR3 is TGTGCCAGCAGTCCGTTCGGGGGCCTAGCGGGCTCCTACGAGCAGTACTTC.

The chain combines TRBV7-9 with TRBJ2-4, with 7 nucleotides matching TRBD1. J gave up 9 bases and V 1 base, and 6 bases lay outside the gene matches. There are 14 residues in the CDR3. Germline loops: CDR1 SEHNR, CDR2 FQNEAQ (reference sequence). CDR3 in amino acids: CASSLGQGRVIQYF. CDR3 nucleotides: TGTGCCAGCAGCTTAGGACAGGGTCGGGTCATTCAGTACTTC.

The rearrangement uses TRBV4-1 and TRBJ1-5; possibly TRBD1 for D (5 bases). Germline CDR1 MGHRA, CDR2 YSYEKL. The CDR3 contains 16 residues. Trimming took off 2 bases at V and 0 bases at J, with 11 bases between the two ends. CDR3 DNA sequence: TGCGCCAGCAGCCAAACATCAGGGAATAGCAATCAGCCCCAGCATTTT. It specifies CASSQTSGNSNQPQHF.

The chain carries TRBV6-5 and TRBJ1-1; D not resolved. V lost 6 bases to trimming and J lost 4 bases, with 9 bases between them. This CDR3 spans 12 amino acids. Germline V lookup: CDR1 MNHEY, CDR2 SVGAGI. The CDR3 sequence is CASRLPGTEAFF. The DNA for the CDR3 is TGTGCCAGCAGACTCCCCGGCACTGAAGCTTTCTTT.

The CDR3 here is CASSSSFTGELFF. DNA of the CDR3: TGTGCCAGCAGCTCTAGCTTCACCGGGGAGCTGTTTTTT. This chain links TRBV13 with TRBJ2-2, with D tentatively TRBD2 (5 bases). Trimming shortened V by 4 bases and J by 4 bases, and 7 bases separated the two germline ends. The CDR3 totals 13 residues. Germline V gives CDR1 PRHDT, CDR2 FYEKMQ (reference sequence).

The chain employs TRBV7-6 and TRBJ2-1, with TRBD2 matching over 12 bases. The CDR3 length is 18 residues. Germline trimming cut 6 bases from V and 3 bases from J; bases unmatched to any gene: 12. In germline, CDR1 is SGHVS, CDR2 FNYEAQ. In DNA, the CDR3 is TGTGCCAGCAGTTCCACGGTTGTGACTAGCGGGGGCTACAATGAGCAGTTCTTC. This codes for CASSSTVVTSGGYNEQFF.